This TCR beta chain emerged from a study of cytomegalovirus exposure and HLA in healthy donors. Study findings and constraints: The authors reported that TCR beta sequences could predict HLA-A and HLA-B alleles. These predictions were accurate for most subjects in the first cohort.

A word on this clone: Its antigen is not identified.

In germline, CDR1 is SGHVS, CDR2 FNYEAQ. With 0 bases removed from V and 0 bases from J, the gap between germline ends came to 11 bases. The CDR3 extends over 16 amino acids. Vbeta (60) and Jbeta (13) primers were used in the PCR. Data came from immunoSEQ multiplex PCR; TCRdb stores just in-frame clones and leaves some out. This sample carries approximately 84,000 clones, over 70% of them seen once, and the ten largest clones take roughly 9%. The sequence derives from a man between 35 and 55 years old in good health and CMV-seropositive. Sequenced input: PBMCs. The chain links TRBV7-6 to TRBJ1-2, with D possibly TRBD1 on 5 matching bases. The CDR3 DNA sequence: TGTGCCAGCAGCTTAGCTACAGGAGTTACTAACTATGGCTACACCTTC. Its protein is CASSLATGVTNYGYTF.